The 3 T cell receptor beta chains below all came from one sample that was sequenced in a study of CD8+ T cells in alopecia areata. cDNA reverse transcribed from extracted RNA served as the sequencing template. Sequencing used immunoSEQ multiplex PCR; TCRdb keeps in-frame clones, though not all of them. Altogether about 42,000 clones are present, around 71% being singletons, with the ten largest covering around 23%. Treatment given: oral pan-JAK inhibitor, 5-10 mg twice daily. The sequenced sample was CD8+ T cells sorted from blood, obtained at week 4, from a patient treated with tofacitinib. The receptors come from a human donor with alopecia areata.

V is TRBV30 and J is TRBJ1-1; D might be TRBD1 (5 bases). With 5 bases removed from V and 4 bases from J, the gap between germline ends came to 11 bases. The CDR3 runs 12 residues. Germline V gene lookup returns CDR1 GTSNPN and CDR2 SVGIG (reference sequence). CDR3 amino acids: CAWDQGGTEAFF. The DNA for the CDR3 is TGTGCCTGGGACCAGGGTGGCACTGAAGCTTTCTTT.

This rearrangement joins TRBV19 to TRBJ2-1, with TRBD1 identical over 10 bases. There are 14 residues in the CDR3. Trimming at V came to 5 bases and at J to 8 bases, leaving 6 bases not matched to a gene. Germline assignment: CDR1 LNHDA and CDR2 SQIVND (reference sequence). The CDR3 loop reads CASSPAGTGDEQFF. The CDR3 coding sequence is TGTGCCAGTAGTCCGGCCGGGACAGGGGATGAGCAGTTCTTC.

CDR3 residues: CASSLGQGGRGYTF. The CDR3 region has the DNA TGTGCCAGCAGCCTGGGACAGGGAGGTCGTGGCTACACCTTC. V and J are TRBV7-8 and TRBJ1-2; 9 bases map to TRBD1. The trim removed 5 bases at V and 7 bases at J, leaving 8 bases unmatched. Looked up from germline, CDR1 is SGHVS and CDR2 is FQNEAQ. The CDR3 is made up of 14 amino acids.